A single sample is the source of the 27 T cell receptor beta chains below, sequenced in a study of shared clonotypes between healthy human individuals. Data came from immunoSEQ multiplex PCR; TCRdb stores just in-frame clones and leaves some out. The sample consists of under 1,100,000 clones, around 78% of them appearing once. Sequencing was carried out using memory CD4+ T cells from PBMCs. Noted subset: CD45RA-negative fraction. The receptors were sampled from a man aged 18 to 30 in good health. Some clones in this sample may be carry-over from other donors' samples.

Of note for this clone: Since a much larger clone is just one base distant, this may be a read error. This chain connects TRBV5-4 to TRBJ2-5; TRBD1 is a possible D gene (5 bases). The CDR3 has 13 amino acids. The V gene lost 1 base and the J gene lost 3 bases, with 7 bases spanning the gap. The germline V gene has CDR1 SGHNT and CDR2 YYREEE (reference sequence). The CDR3 sequence: CASSLTGEETQYF. Here the CDR3 DNA reads TGTGCCAGCAGCTTGACAGGAGAAGAGACCCAGTACTTC.

This clone was picked up one time. The rearrangement links TRBV28 to TRBJ1-2; no definite D call. The germline V gene has CDR1 MDHEN and CDR2 SYDVKM. V shed 1 base and J shed 8 bases, with 14 bases lying between them. The CDR3 covers 14 residues. This CDR3 reads CASSLYRVLVGYTF. CDR3 nucleotide sequence: TGTGCCAGCAGTTTATACCGGGTCCTGGTCGGCTACACCTTC.

The chain uses TRBV28 and TRBJ1-5, with 9 bases that match TRBD1. The length of the CDR3 is 17 residues. Losses at the gene ends were 6 bases for V and 0 bases for J; bases not matched to a gene: 9. CDR1 and CDR2 (germline): MDHEN, SYDVKM. The CDR3 DNA reads TGTGCCAGCAGCCACAGGGGGCTTGACTTTAGCAATCAGCCCCAGCATTTT. This sequence encodes CASSHRGLDFSNQPQHF.

Only one count was recorded for this clone. The chain recombines TRBV5-1 with TRBJ2-1; the match to TRBD1 covers 9 bases. There are 16 residues in the CDR3. Germline V gene sequence: CDR1 SGHRS, CDR2 YFSETQ. Trimming cost V 1 base and J 8 bases; bases outside gene matches: 10. CDR3 DNA: TGCGCCAGCAGCTTGCCCTTGGGACAGGGTATGGATGAGCAGTTCTTC. Protein sequence: CASSLPLGQGMDEQFF.

In its sample, this clone was seen once. This rearrangement joins TRBV19 to TRBJ1-2; D uncertain. Germline CDR1 and CDR2: LNHDA and SQIVND (reference sequence). This CDR3 has 11 amino acids. Trimming cost V 2 bases and J 4 bases, with 2 bases left between them. CDR3: CASSILYGYTF. DNA for the CDR3: TGTGCCAGTAGTATACTCTATGGCTACACCTTC.

The gene calls are TRBV7-6 and TRBJ2-2, with D possibly matching TRBD1 (6 bases). Germline loops: CDR1 SGHVS, CDR2 FNYEAQ. V lost 5 bases, J lost 6 bases, and 16 bases lay in between. The CDR3 loop spans 15 amino acids. As DNA, the CDR3 is TGTGCCAGCAGCCCAAGACAGGCGGGCCCCGGGGAGCTGTTTTTT. It encodes CASSPRQAGPGELFF.

The V and J genes are TRBV5-1 and TRBJ2-1, with TRBD2 identical over 10 bases. CDR1 SGHRS and CDR2 YFSETQ come from the germline V gene. V lost 6 bases and J lost 0; bases outside the gene matches: 3. This CDR3 region has 15 residues. In DNA form, the CDR3 reads TGCGCCAGCATTCCTAGCGGGAGCTCCTACAATGAGCAGTTCTTC. It is translated as CASIPSGSSYNEQFF.

The sample holds a few counts of this clone. The chain employs TRBV5-1 and TRBJ1-4; 8 bases match TRBD1. The trim removed 0 bases at V and 8 bases at J, leaving 6 bases unmatched. CDR1 and CDR2 from the germline V gene are SGHRS and YFSETQ. This CDR3 comprises 15 residues. The CDR3 loop is CASSLAPTGAEKLFF. CDR3 in DNA: TGCGCCAGCAGCTTGGCCCCGACAGGGGCAGAAAAACTGTTTTTT.

J is TRBJ2-7 and V is TRBV5-4; TRBD1 matches at 7 bases. The length of the CDR3 is 14 residues. Unmatched junction bases numbered 8, after V lost 4 bases and J lost 4 bases. Germline assignment: CDR1 SGHNT and CDR2 YYREEE (reference sequence). The DNA for the CDR3 is TGTGCCAGCAGCCCCAGGACAGGCGAATACGAGCAGTACTTC. Translated, it gives CASSPRTGEYEQYF.

CDR3 amino acids: CASSLLPPRSNQPQHF. CDR3 nucleotides: TGTGCCAGCAGTTTATTGCCGCCCAGGAGCAATCAGCCCCAGCATTTT. The chain employs TRBV27 and TRBJ1-5; D uncertain. Per germline, CDR1 MNHEY and CDR2 SMNVEV (reference sequence). The CDR3 length is 16 residues. V was cut by 1 base and J by 1 base, with 11 bases left in between.

This chain connects TRBV28 to TRBJ1-2; D is uncertain. With 1 base removed from V and 11 bases from J, the gap between germline ends came to 14 bases. The V gene's germline CDR1 is MDHEN and CDR2 SYDVKM. The CDR3 has 13 residues. CDR3 protein: CASSLSGSIGYTF. In DNA form, the CDR3 reads TGTGCCAGCAGTTTATCCGGGTCTATTGGTTACACCTTC.

The gene calls are TRBV6-5 and TRBJ1-2, with D possibly TRBD1 on 5 matching bases. CDR1 is MNHEY and CDR2 is SVGAGI in the germline V gene. The V and J ends lost 8 bases and 6 bases respectively, with 22 bases between them. This CDR3 comprises 15 residues. The CDR3 DNA is TGTGCCAGCCGGGGCGAAGGGCTATGGAGTCATGGCTACACCTTC. This encodes CASRGEGLWSHGYTF.

The CDR3 sequence is CASSPKLVESTEAFF. In nucleotides, the CDR3 is TGCGCCAGCAGCCCTAAGTTAGTGGAAAGCACTGAAGCTTTCTTT. This chain joins TRBV5-1 and TRBJ1-1; D unresolved. This CDR3 contains 15 residues. CDR1 and CDR2 (germline): SGHRS, YFSETQ. Trimming removed 4 bases from V and 4 bases from J, with 17 bases in between.

With respect to this clone: Other DNA sequences in the sample encode the same CDR3. The chain carries TRBV28 and TRBJ1-2, with D possibly TRBD1 on 6 matching bases. Germline assignment: CDR1 MDHEN and CDR2 SYDVKM. V was pared by 2 bases and J by 5 bases, with 9 bases between. The CDR3 runs to 13 residues. CDR3 nucleotide sequence: TGTGCCAGCAGTTTAACAGGGCAATATGGCTACACCTTC. Translating gives CASSLTGQYGYTF.

This chain connects TRBV5-4 to TRBJ1-6; maybe TRBD1 (5 bases). Germline CDR1 is SGHNT and CDR2 is YYREEE (reference sequence). The V end was cut by 4 bases, the J end by 10 bases, with 18 bases between. CDR3 length: 15 residues. The CDR3 sequence: CASSPGPMEYSPLHF. CDR3 DNA: TGTGCCAGCAGCCCGGGACCAATGGAGTACTCACCCCTCCACTTT.

The chain couples TRBV2 to TRBJ2-7; D remains ambiguous. V gave up 1 base and J gave up 2 bases, with 12 bases separating them. The CDR3 length is 15 residues. Germline CDR1 and CDR2: SNHLY and FYNNEI. The CDR3 DNA follows: TGTGCCAGCAGTGAAGGTTCAGGATCAACCTACGAGCAGTACTTC. Amino acids: CASSEGSGSTYEQYF.

The V call is TRBV27, the J call TRBJ2-5; 8 bases fit TRBD1. The germline CDR1 and CDR2 sequences are MNHEY and SMNVEV (reference sequence). J lost 0 bases, V lost 5 bases, and 8 bases had no gene match. CDR3 size: 16 residues. The CDR3 DNA is TGTGCCAGCAGTCATCAACGACAGGGGTACCAAGAGACCCAGTACTTC. Translated, it gives CASSHQRQGYQETQYF.

The rearrangement uses TRBV9 and TRBJ1-3; D unresolved. CDR3 length equals 15 residues. CDR1 is SGDLS and CDR2 is YYNGEE in the germline V gene. Between the trimmed V and J ends, which lost 0 bases and 0 bases, there was a span of 7 bases. The CDR3 DNA reads TGTGCCAGCAGCGTAGGTAGAAGCTCTGGAAACACCATATATTTT. Protein sequence: CASSVGRSSGNTIYF.

The CDR3 sequence is CASSLGTASRDQPQHF. The CDR3 DNA is TGTGCCAGCAGCTTAGGGACAGCTAGTAGGGATCAGCCCCAGCATTTT. The chain employs TRBV7-8 and TRBJ1-5; possible D gene TRBD1, 6 bases. V was cut by 1 base and J by 5 bases, with 15 bases left in between. Germline V gives CDR1 SGHVS, CDR2 FQNEAQ. This CDR3 region has 16 residues.

The chain recombines TRBV28 with TRBJ1-3; D may be TRBD1 (6 bases). This CDR3 contains 15 residues. Germline V gives CDR1 MDHEN, CDR2 SYDVKM. Trimming took off 1 base at V and 3 bases at J, with 10 bases between the two ends. The CDR3 reads CASSLSGGDGNTIYF. DNA of the CDR3: TGTGCCAGCAGTTTATCGGGGGGCGATGGAAACACCATATATTTT.

This clone was detected once. The rearrangement links TRBV2 to TRBJ1-5; tentatively, D is TRBD1 (6 bases). CDR1 is SNHLY and CDR2 is FYNNEI in the germline V gene. The CDR3 is made up of 11 amino acids. Trimming removed 6 bases at V and 9 bases at J, with 9 bases between. CDR3 nucleotide sequence: TGTGCCAGCAGCGCGACAGGGCCCCAGCATTTT. Its protein product is CASSATGPQHF.

This chain uses TRBV18 with TRBJ1-5; the D is unclear. The ends were cut back, 3 bases at V and 0 bases at J, with 12 bases in the middle. The CDR3 has 16 residues. Germline CDR1 KGHSH, CDR2 LQKENI. The CDR3 here is CASSPVVANSNQPQHF. In nucleotides, the CDR3 is TGTGCCAGCTCACCCGTGGTTGCGAATAGCAATCAGCCCCAGCATTTT.

The rearrangement uses TRBV6-1 and TRBJ2-3; no clear D gene. Trimming removed 6 bases at V and 1 base at J, with 8 bases between. The CDR3 runs 13 residues. Germline assignment: CDR1 MNHNS and CDR2 SASEGT. For the CDR3, the DNA is TGTGCCAGCAGGACCCCTGGCACAGATACGCAGTATTTT. Its protein product is CASRTPGTDTQYF.

This rearrangement joins TRBV10-3 to TRBJ2-5, with 7 positions matching TRBD1. Losses at the gene ends were 3 bases for V and 3 bases for J; bases not matched to a gene: 4. There are 14 residues in the CDR3. Germline-derived CDR1 and CDR2 are ENHRY and SYGVKD. This CDR3 is CAISDRGGEETQYF. The DNA for the CDR3 is TGTGCCATCAGTGACAGAGGGGGCGAAGAGACCCAGTACTTC.

This chain joins TRBV5-1 and TRBJ2-7; D may be TRBD1 (5 bases). The V end lost 3 bases, the J end lost 6 bases, and 22 bases lay between the germline ends. The germline gives CDR1 SGHRS, CDR2 YFSETQ. The CDR3 contains 16 residues. As DNA, the CDR3 is TGCGCCAGCAGCTGGATTACAGGTATCGTGGGAAGCGAGCAGTACTTC. Translated: CASSWITGIVGSEQYF.

The V and J genes are TRBV11-2 and TRBJ2-1, with 10 positions matching TRBD2. Trimming removed 2 bases from V and 3 bases from J; junction bases left unmatched: 7. The CDR3 totals 17 residues. The V gene's germline CDR1 is SGHAT and CDR2 FQNNGV. Here the CDR3 reads CASSLTPPSGGYNEQFF. The DNA of the CDR3 is TGTGCCAGCAGCTTAACCCCGCCTAGCGGGGGCTACAATGAGCAGTTCTTC.

This clone was observed a handful of times. V is TRBV5-1 and J is TRBJ2-2, with 8 positions matching TRBD1. J gave up 7 bases and V 7 bases, and 3 bases lay outside the gene matches. Looked up from germline, CDR1 is SGHRS and CDR2 is YFSETQ. This CDR3 has 12 residues. The DNA of the CDR3 is TGCGCCAGCCGACAGGGGTTCGGGGAGCTGTTTTTT. Translation: CASRQGFGELFF.